Listed here is a single T cell receptor beta chain. The data stem from a study of cytotoxic CD8 clonotypes in ibrutinib-treated CLL. Clones were sequenced by immunoSEQ multiplex PCR, and TCRdb holds only the in-frame ones, with some missing. The data show over 100,000 clones, 80% to 90% seen once. Per germline, CDR1 LGHNA and CDR2 YSLEER. CDR3 size: 15 residues. V shed 0 bases, J shed 8 bases, and the junction held 9 bases outside the gene matches. This TCR was recovered from a human donor with chronic lymphocytic leukemia. The chain carries TRBV4-3 and TRBJ1-1, with 7 positions matching TRBD1. Sequenced here: PBMCs, sampled after 24 months of ibrutinib treatment. The CDR3 DNA is TGCGCCAGCAGCCAAGATGGGCAACCACAGGGGGAAGCTTTCTTT. Protein: CASSQDGQPQGEAFF.